This TCR beta chain derives from a study of T-cell reconstitution after alpha-beta-depleted transplantation in children. Findings and caveats of the study: Several hundred graft clones that had expanded were reportedly the source of alpha-beta T cells about two months after transplant. After one year, T-cell counts and TCRbeta diversity mostly came from new T cells. Some patients' high day-60 TCRbeta diversity was traced to surviving recipient T cells and thymic progenitors.

The TCRbeta library incorporated unique molecular identifiers. TCRdb passed the PCR reads through MiXCR, listing each CDR3 protein once. In the table there are around 250,000 distinct CDR3 sequences, about 23% of which are singletons. This clonotype was found a few times. Its target is unknown. This clonotype was sampled from a girl aged 2 to 9 with Fanconi anemia, due to receive a stem cell transplant. The material was PBMCs, obtained before TCRalphabeta/CD19-depleted stem cell transplant.

CDR3 residues: CSAPGSSYNEQFF. In nucleotides, the CDR3 is TGCAGTGCGCCAGGGAGCTCCTACAATGAGCAGTTCTTC. The chain links TRBV20-1 to TRBJ2-1; D may correspond to TRBD1 or TRBD2 (5 bases each). The CDR3 sequence is 13 residues long. The V end was cut by 6 bases, the J end by 0 bases, with 9 bases between. The V gene's germline CDR1 is DFQATT and CDR2 SNEGSKA (reference sequence).